This record covers a single TCR beta chain. No antigen is known for it. The data belong to a study of cytomegalovirus exposure and HLA in healthy donors. General study points: Sequencing likely produced, as an artifact, a cluster of highly shared sequence variants. 87-base-pair reads could not separate some V segments, including TRBV6-2 and TRBV6-3. Further analysis was carried out later, and it showed several of the most significant clusters appearing linked to common viral pathogens.

The PCR made use of 60 Vbeta and 13 Jbeta primers. Some clones are missing from TCRdb's copy, which holds only in-frame ones; the method was immunoSEQ multiplex PCR. The table has around 100,000 clones, about 88% seen once. The ends lost 6 bases at V and 8 bases at J; junction bases unmatched: 6. The germline V gene has CDR1 MDHEN and CDR2 SYDVKM. This CDR3 has 12 amino acids. What was sequenced was PBMCs. The sequence was obtained from a man younger than 35 in good health and CMV-seronegative. The chain has TRBV28 and TRBJ1-1, with 7 bases matching TRBD1. The CDR3 nucleotides read TGTGCCAGCAGGCCACAGGGGTCGGAAGCTTTCTTT. Translating it yields CASRPQGSEAFF.